This TCR beta chain was obtained from a study of T cell clusters in autoimmune cytopenias. Across the whole study: TRB sequencing had a median around 50,000 reads and approximately 2,400 distinct clonotypes per sample. Study-level points and caveats: No experiment has yet validated the function of the T cell clusters defined in silico. Compared with active autoimmune hepatitis patients, healthy donors showed about 3-fold more exclusive TRB clusters. Primary autoimmune cytopenia patients appeared to lack physiological T cell clusters present in healthy donors.

TRB was amplified by touch-down multiplex PCR, primer pools A and B combined. For each CDR3 protein, TCRdb gives one entry from its re-call of the multiplex PCR reads, without DNA. The specimen's table records approximately 1,200 distinct CDR3 sequences. TRB was amplified from about 250 ng of peripheral blood genomic DNA per sample. Notes on this clonotype: As yet, its antigen is unknown.

There are 13 residues in the CDR3. Per the germline V gene, CDR1 is LNHDA and CDR2 is SQIVND (reference sequence). The TCR comes from a human donor with an autoimmune cytopenia or autoimmune hepatitis (not recorded which). The chain uses TRBV19 and TRBJ1-2; TCRdb lists TRBD1, though no DNA is available to test this call. Source material: peripheral blood. CDR3 region: CASSIPRGGGYTF.